The rows below give T cell receptor beta chains drawn from one sample of a study of blood T cells in healthy people across ages. A single record per CDR3 protein comes from TCRdb applying MiXCR to the 5' RACE reads. The table shows hundreds of thousands of distinct CDR3 sequences, with around 24% occurring only once. The sample was also reused in another study, on T cells of mothers and their children.

Sequencing input: blood. The receptors shown here come from a boy aged 5-17 years in good health. Each CDR3 is given with its conserved first and last residue. A D gene is named only where the DNA matches it firmly. Size values are once, few and many counts, or a class for expanded clones, and some rows have none.

v_gene	abundance	j_gene	d_gene	CDR3aa	CDR3nt
TRBV20-1	few	TRBJ2-5	NA	CSARAPGPRRETQYF	TGCAGTGCTAGAGCCCCTGGTCCTCGAAGGGAGACCCAGTACTTC
TRBV5-1	few	TRBJ2-7	TRBD2	CASSPGWLREGVYEQYF	TGCGCCAGCAGCCCCGGATGGTTGCGGGAGGGCGTCTACGAGCAGTACTTC
TRBV29-1	NA	TRBJ1-1	NA	CSVGTAEAFF	TGCAGCGTTGGGACGGCTGAAGCTTTCTTT
TRBV6-2/TRBV6-3	NA	TRBJ2-1	TRBD2	CASSRGGPYNEQFF	TGTGCCAGTAGTCGGGGGGGCCCCTACAATGAGCAGTTCTTC
TRBV9	NA	TRBJ2-1	TRBD2	CASSGSGLSYNEQFF	TGTGCCAGCAGCGGTAGCGGGCTCTCCTACAATGAGCAGTTCTTC
TRBV6-6	once	TRBJ1-6	TRBD1	CASRMTGGRNSPLHF	TGTGCCAGCAGGATGACAGGGGGCCGCAATTCGCCCCTCCACTTT
TRBV20-1	NA	TRBJ1-6	TRBD1	CSAQPGTEGEFGSSPLHF	TGCAGTGCTCAGCCCGGGACAGAGGGAGAATTTGGGAGTTCACCCCTCCACTTT
TRBV20-1	NA	TRBJ2-1	NA	CSARSYTNEQFF	TGCAGTGCTAGATCTTACACCAATGAGCAGTTCTTC
TRBV6-2/TRBV6-3	NA	TRBJ2-1	NA	CASSTSNYRNEQFF	TGTGCCAGCAGCACTTCAAACTATCGGAATGAGCAGTTCTTC
TRBV2	NA	TRBJ2-7	NA	CASSERDYEQYF	TGTGCCAGCAGTGAAAGGGACTACGAGCAGTACTTC